Below are 5 T cell receptor beta chains sequenced from a single sample in a study of blood T cells in healthy people across ages. A second PCR of roughly 7 to 11 cycles used a sample-barcoded 5' primer and a J-beta primer mix. MiXCR, run by TCRdb on the 5' RACE reads, gives a single entry per CDR3 protein. The sample includes around 620,000 distinct CDR3 sequences, approximately 27% of them seen just once. Specimen: blood. The receptors stem from an older woman in good health.

This clonotype came up once. The rearrangement links TRBV9 to TRBJ1-2, with a possible D match to TRBD1 (6 bases). V was cut by 0 bases and J by 4 bases, with 13 bases left in between. CDR1 SGDLS and CDR2 YYNGEE come from the germline V gene. The length of the CDR3 is 15 residues. CDR3 region: CASSVGGDRTYGYTF. The DNA for the CDR3 is TGTGCCAGCAGCGTAGGGGGCGACAGGACCTATGGCTACACCTTC.

This clonotype was counted between two and nine times. J is TRBJ1-2 and V is TRBV7-2; D unclear. This CDR3 contains 15 residues. Trimming pared 5 bases from V and 4 bases from J, leaving 17 bases between. Per the germline V gene, CDR1 is SGHTA and CDR2 is FQGNSA. As DNA, the CDR3 is TGTGCCAGCAGCCCCGTCGAGGTTCCTACCTATGGCTACACCTTC. Amino acids: CASSPVEVPTYGYTF.

The chain recombines TRBV2 with TRBJ2-1; D may be TRBD1 or TRBD2 (5 bases each). The CDR3 has 15 residues. With 4 bases removed from V and 0 bases from J, the gap between germline ends came to 10 bases. Looked up from germline, CDR1 is SNHLY and CDR2 is FYNNEI. CDR3 loop: CASSVRGRSYNEQFF. The CDR3 nucleotides are TGTGCCAGCAGTGTGAGGGGTCGCTCCTACAATGAGCAGTTCTTC.

This clonotype was seen more than once but under ten times. CDR3 in amino acids: CASSQVSGQLYGYTF. The CDR3 DNA reads as TGCGCCAGCAGCCAAGTGTCTGGACAACTCTATGGCTACACCTTC. The chain recombines TRBV4-1 with TRBJ1-2; D is perhaps TRBD1 (5 bases). The V and J ends lost 1 base and 4 bases respectively, with 13 bases between them. This CDR3 comprises 15 residues. CDR1 is MGHRA and CDR2 is YSYEKL in the germline V gene.

The rearrangement uses TRBV4-3 and TRBJ2-7; TRBD1 or TRBD2 may be the D gene (5 bases each). The CDR3 runs 13 residues. CDR1 and CDR2 (germline): LGHNA, YSLEER. Trimming took 7 bases from V and 4 from J, leaving 14 bases between them. In nucleotides, the CDR3 is TGCGCCAGCAAGGGGAGAGGTAATTACGAGCAGTACTTC. Its translation is CASKGRGNYEQYF.